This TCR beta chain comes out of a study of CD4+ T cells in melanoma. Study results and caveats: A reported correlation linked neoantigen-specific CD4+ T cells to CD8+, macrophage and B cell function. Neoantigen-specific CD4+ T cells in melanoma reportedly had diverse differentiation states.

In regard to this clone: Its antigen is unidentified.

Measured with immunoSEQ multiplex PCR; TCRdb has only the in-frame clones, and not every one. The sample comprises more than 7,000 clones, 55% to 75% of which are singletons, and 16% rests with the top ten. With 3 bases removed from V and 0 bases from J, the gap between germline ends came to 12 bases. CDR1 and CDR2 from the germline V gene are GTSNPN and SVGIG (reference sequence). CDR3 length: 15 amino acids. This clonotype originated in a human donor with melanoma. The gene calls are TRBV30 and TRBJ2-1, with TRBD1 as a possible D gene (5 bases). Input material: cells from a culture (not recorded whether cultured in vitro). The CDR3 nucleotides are TGTGCCTGGAGCCCCGACAGCAGCTCCTACAATGAGCAGTTCTTC. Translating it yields CAWSPDSSSYNEQFF.